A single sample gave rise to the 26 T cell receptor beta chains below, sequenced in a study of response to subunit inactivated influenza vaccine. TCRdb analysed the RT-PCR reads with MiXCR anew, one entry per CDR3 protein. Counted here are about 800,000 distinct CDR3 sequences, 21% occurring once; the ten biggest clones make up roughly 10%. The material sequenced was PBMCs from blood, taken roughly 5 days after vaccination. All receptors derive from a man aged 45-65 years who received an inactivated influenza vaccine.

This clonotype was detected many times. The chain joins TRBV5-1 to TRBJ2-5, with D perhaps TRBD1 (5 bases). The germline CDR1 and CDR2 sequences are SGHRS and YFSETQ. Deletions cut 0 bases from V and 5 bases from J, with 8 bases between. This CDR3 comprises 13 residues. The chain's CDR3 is CASSLGNRETQYF. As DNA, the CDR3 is TGCGCCAGCAGCTTGGGGAACAGGGAGACCCAGTACTTC. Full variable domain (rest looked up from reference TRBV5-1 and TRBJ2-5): KAGVTQTPRYLIKTRGQQVTLSCSPISGHRSVSWYQQTPGQGLQFLFEYFSETQRNKGNFPGRFSGRQFSNSRSEMNVSTLELGDSALYLCASSLGNRETQYFGPGTRLLVL.

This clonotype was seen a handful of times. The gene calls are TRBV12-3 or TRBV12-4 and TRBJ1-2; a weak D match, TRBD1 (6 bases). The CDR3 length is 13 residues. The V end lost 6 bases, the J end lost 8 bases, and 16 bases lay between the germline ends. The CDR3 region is CASRPTGSHGYTF. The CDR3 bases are TGTGCCAGCAGACCAACAGGGTCTCACGGCTACACCTTC.

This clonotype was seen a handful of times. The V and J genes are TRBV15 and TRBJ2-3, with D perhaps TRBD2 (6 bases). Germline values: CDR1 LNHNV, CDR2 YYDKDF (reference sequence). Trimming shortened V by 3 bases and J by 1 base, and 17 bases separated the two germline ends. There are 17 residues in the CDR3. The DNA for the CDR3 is TGTGCCACCAGCAGTTTTGGGACTTGGCAACGCACAGATACGCAGTATTTT. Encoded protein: CATSSFGTWQRTDTQYF.

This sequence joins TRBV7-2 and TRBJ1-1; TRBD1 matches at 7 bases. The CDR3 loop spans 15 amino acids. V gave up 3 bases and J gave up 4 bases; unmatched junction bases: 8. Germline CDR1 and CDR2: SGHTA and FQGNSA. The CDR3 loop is CASSFRPSGGTEAFF. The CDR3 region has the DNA TGTGCCAGCAGCTTTCGTCCCTCAGGGGGCACTGAAGCTTTCTTT.

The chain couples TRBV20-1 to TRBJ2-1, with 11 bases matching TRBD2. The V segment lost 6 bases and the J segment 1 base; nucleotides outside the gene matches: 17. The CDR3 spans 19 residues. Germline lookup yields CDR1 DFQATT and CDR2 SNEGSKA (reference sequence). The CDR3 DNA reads TGCAGTGCGCCTTCCGGGACTAGCGGATTCACTGGGTCCTACAATGAGCAGTTCTTC. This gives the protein CSAPSGTSGFTGSYNEQFF.

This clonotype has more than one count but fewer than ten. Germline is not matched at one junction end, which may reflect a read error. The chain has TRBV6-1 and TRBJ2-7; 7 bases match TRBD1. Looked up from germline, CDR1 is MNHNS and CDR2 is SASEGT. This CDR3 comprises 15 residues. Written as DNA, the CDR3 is TGTGCCAGCAGCGAAGCCGACAGGGTCTCCTACGAGCAGTACTTC. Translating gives CASSEADRVSYEQYF.

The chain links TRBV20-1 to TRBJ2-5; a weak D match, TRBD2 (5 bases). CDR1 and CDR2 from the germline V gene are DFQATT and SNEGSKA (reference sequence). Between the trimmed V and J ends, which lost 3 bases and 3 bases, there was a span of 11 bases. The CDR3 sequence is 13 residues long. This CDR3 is CSARIWEKETQYF. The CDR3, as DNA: TGCAGTGCTAGGATCTGGGAGAAAGAGACCCAGTACTTC.

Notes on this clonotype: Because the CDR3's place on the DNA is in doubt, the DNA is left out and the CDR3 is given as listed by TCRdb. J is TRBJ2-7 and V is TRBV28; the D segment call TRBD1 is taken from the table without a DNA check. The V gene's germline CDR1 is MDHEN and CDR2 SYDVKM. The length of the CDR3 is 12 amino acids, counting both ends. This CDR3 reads CASSFWGQGSYF.

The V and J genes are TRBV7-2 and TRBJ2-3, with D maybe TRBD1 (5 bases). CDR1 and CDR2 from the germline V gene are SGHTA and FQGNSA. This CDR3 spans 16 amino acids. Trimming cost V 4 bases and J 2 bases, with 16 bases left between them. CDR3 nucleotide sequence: TGTGCCAGCAGCTCCCCTATCCCAGGGTTCACAGATACGCAGTATTTT. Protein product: CASSSPIPGFTDTQYF.

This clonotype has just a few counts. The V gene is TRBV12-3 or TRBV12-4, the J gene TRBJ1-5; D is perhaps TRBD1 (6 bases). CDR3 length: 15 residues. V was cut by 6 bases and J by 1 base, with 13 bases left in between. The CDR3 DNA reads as TGTGCCAGCAGGGCAGGGGATCACAGCAATCAGCCCCAGCATTTT. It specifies CASRAGDHSNQPQHF.

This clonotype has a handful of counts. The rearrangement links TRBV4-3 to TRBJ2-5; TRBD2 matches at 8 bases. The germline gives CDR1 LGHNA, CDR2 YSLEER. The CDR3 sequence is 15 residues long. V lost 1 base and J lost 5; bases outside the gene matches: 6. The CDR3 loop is CASSQGGREGETQYF. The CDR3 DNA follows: TGCGCCAGCAGCCAAGGGGGACGGGAGGGGGAGACCCAGTACTTC.

CDR3 amino acids: CASSDGAGNTEAFF. CDR3 nucleotides: TGCGCCAGCAGCGATGGGGCCGGGAACACTGAAGCTTTCTTT. The V and J genes are TRBV5-1 and TRBJ1-1; D might be TRBD1 (5 bases). Trimming removed 4 bases at V and 1 base at J, with 11 bases between. The CDR3 contains 14 residues. Per germline, CDR1 SGHRS and CDR2 YFSETQ.

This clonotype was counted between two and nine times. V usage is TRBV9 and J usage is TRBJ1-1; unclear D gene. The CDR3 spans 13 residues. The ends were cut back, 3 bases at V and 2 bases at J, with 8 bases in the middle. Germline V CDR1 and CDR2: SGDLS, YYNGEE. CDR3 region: CASSAPYNTEAFF. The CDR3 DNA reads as TGTGCCAGCAGCGCCCCTTATAACACTGAAGCTTTCTTT.

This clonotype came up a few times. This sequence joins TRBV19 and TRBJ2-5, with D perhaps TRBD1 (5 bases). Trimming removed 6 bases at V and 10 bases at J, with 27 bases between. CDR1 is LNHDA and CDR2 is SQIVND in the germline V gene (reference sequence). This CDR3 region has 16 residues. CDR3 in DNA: TGTGCCAGTAGAGATAAAGACAGCGTCAGTTTTCCGGTCCAGTACTTC. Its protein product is CASRDKDSVSFPVQYF.

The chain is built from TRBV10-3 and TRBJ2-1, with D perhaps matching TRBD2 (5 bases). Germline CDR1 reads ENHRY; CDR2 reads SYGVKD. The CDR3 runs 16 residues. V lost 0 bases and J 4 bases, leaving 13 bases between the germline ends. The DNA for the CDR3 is TGTGCCATCAGTGAGTCGTTAGGGAGAGGATACAATGAGCAGTTCTTC. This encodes CAISESLGRGYNEQFF.

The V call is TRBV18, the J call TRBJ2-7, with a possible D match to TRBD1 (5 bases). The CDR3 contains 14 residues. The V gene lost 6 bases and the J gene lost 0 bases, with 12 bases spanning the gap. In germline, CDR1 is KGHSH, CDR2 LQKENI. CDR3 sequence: CASSLPGNSYEQYF. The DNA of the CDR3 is TGTGCCAGCTCTCTTCCAGGGAACTCCTACGAGCAGTACTTC.

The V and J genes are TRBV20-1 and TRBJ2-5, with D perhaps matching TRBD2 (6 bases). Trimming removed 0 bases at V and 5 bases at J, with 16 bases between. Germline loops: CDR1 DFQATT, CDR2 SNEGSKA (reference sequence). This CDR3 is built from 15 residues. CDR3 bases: TGCAGTGCTAGAGAGGGAGGTGCCCGTTGGGAGACCCAGTACTTC. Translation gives CSAREGGARWETQYF.

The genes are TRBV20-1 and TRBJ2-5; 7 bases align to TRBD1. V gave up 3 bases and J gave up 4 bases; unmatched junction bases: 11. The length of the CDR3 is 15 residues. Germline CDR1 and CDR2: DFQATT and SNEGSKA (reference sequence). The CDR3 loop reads CSASSPQGSGETQYF. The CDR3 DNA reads TGCAGTGCTAGCTCCCCACAGGGGTCGGGAGAGACCCAGTACTTC.

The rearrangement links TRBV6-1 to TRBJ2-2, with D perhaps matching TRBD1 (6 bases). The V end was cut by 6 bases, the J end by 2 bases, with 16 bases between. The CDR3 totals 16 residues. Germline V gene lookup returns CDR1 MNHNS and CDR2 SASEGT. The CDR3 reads CASRRTGTRNTGELFF. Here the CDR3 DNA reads TGTGCCAGCAGGAGGACCGGGACACGTAACACCGGGGAGCTGTTTTTT.

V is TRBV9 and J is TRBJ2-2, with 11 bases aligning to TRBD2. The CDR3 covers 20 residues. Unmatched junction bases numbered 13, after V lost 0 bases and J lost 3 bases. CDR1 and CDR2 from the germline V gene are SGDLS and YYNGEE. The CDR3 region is CASSVARSSGRTLDTGELFF. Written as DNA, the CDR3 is TGTGCCAGCAGCGTAGCTCGGTCTAGCGGGAGGACCCTAGACACCGGGGAGCTGTTTTTT.

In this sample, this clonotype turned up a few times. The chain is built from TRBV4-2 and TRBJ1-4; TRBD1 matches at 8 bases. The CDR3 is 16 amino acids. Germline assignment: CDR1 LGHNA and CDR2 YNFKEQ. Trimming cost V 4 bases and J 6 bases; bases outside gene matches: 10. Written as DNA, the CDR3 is TGTGCCAGCAGCCCCGGCCCGGGACAGGCGTATGAAAAACTGTTTTTT. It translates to CASSPGPGQAYEKLFF.

This CDR3 is CASSLASRTDEAFF. In DNA, the CDR3 is TGTGCCAGCAGCTTAGCCTCCCGGACAGATGAAGCTTTCTTT. The V and J genes are TRBV7-9 and TRBJ1-1, with D perhaps TRBD1 (6 bases). Germline V gives CDR1 SEHNR, CDR2 FQNEAQ (reference sequence). There are 14 residues in the CDR3. Trimming stripped 0 bases from V and 7 bases from J, with 12 bases between.

CDR3 protein: CASSQGPQGYEQYF. As DNA, the CDR3 is TGTGCCAGCAGCCAGGGGCCTCAGGGCTACGAGCAGTACTTC. J is TRBJ2-7 and V is TRBV3-1, with D possibly being TRBD1 (5 bases). The CDR3 runs 14 residues. V lost 3 bases, J lost 3 bases, and 12 bases lay in between. CDR1 and CDR2 from the germline V gene are LGHDT and YNNKEL (reference sequence).

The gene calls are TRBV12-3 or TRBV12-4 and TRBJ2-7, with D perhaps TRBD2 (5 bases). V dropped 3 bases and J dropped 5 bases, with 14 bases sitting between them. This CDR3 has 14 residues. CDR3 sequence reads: CASSLISERDEQYF. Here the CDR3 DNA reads TGTGCCAGCAGTTTGATTAGCGAGAGGGACGAGCAGTACTTC.

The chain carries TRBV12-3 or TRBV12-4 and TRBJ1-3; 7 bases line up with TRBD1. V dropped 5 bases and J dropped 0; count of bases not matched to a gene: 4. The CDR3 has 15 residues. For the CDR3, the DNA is TGTGCCAGCAGTCGCGGGACAGACTCTGGAAACACCATATATTTT. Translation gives CASSRGTDSGNTIYF.

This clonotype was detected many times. This CDR3 is CASSHPGLAGASSSYNEQFF. In DNA form, the CDR3 reads TGTGCCAGCAGTCACCCCGGACTAGCGGGGGCCTCAAGCTCCTACAATGAGCAGTTCTTC. The chain combines TRBV12-3 or TRBV12-4 with TRBJ2-1; 13 bases are a match to TRBD2. V was clipped by 5 bases and J by 0 bases; unmatched bases: 13. The CDR3 contains 20 residues.